Listed below are T cell receptor beta chains from one sample, sequenced in a study of T cell repertoires in cytomegalovirus infection. TCRdb reprocessed the reads with MiXCR, giving one entry per CDR3 protein. This sample has 510,000 or so distinct CDR3 sequences, with around a quarter found just once. Sequences were obtained from PBMCs. These receptors were obtained from a human donor in good health (CMV status not recorded). Some clones in this sample may be carry-over from other donors' samples. Each CDR3 is given with its conserved first and last residue. A D gene is named only where the DNA matches it firmly. Only part of the rows carry a size: once, few, many, or a class if the clone is expanded.

>.|TRBV19|TRBJ2-2|.
CASSEGQRLNTGELFF
TGTGCCAGTAGTGAGGGCCAGCGGCTAAACACCGGGGAGCTGTTTTTT
>.|TRBV7-6|TRBJ2-6|.
CASSKGHGGANVLTF
TGTGCCAGCAGCAAGGGACATGGGGGGGCCAACGTCCTGACTTTC
>many|TRBV28|TRBJ2-1|.
CASSFPLGLVYNEQFF
TGTGCCAGCAGTTTCCCATTAGGTCTGGTCTACAATGAGCAGTTCTTC
>.|TRBV19|TRBJ1-2|.
CASSIEELSSGYGYTF
TGTGCCAGTAGTATAGAGGAGTTATCGAGTGGATATGGCTACACCTTC
>.|TRBV10-3|TRBJ2-3|TRBD1
CAIGGQASTDTQYF
TGTGCCATCGGGGGACAGGCGAGCACAGATACGCAGTATTTT
>few|TRBV4-1|TRBJ2-3|TRBD2
CASSQALASGIPDTQYF
TGCGCCAGCAGCCAAGCCCTAGCTAGCGGGATCCCAGATACGCAGTATTTT
>few|TRBV4-1|TRBJ1-1|TRBD1
CASSLEGQANTEAFF
TGCGCCAGCAGCCTGGAGGGACAGGCGAACACTGAAGCTTTCTTT
>many|TRBV7-2|TRBJ2-2|TRBD1
CASSLRTGDTGELFF
TGTGCCAGCAGCTTGAGGACAGGGGACACCGGGGAGCTGTTTTTT
>few|TRBV7-6|TRBJ1-3|TRBD1
CASSLEGQGAAGNTIYF
TGTGCCAGCAGCTTAGAGGGACAGGGGGCTGCTGGAAACACCATATATTTT
>.|TRBV24-1|TRBJ1-6|.
CATSDPGTPGAPLHF
TGTGCCACCAGTGATCCCGGGACTCCCGGCGCACCCCTCCACTTT
>.|TRBV11-2|TRBJ1-5|TRBD1
CASSPWTGASNQPQHF
TGTGCCAGCAGCCCGTGGACAGGGGCTAGCAATCAGCCCCAGCATTTT
>few|TRBV6-5|TRBJ1-6|TRBD1
CASRPGGTVNSPLHF
TGTGCCAGCAGACCAGGAGGGACAGTTAATTCACCCCTCCACTTT
>few|TRBV18|TRBJ1-1|.
CASSPSTGSRSEAFF
TGTGCCAGCTCACCAAGTACAGGGTCCCGATCTGAAGCTTTCTTT
>.|TRBV6-2/TRBV6-3|TRBJ2-1|TRBD1
CASRLTGGNEQFF
TGTGCCAGCAGACTGACAGGGGGCAATGAGCAGTTCTTC
>few|TRBV7-9|TRBJ2-7|TRBD1
CASSRNPGQGIHEQYF
TGTGCCAGCAGCCGAAACCCGGGACAGGGAATCCACGAGCAGTACTTC
>.|TRBV7-6|TRBJ2-2|TRBD2
CASSPAGGAVYGELFF
TGTGCCAGCAGCCCAGCGGGGGGAGCTGTTTACGGGGAGCTGTTTTTT
>.|TRBV12-3/TRBV12-4|TRBJ1-2|.
CASSYPARGVGGYTF
TGTGCCAGCAGTTACCCTGCCAGGGGCGTCGGGGGCTACACCTTC
>.|TRBV7-6|TRBJ2-2|.
CASSLGRRARTGELFF
TGTGCCAGCAGCTTAGGTCGCCGAGCCCGCACCGGGGAGCTGTTTTTT
>.|TRBV5-6|TRBJ2-7|.
CASSRNEHEQYF
TGTGCCAGCAGCCGGAACGAACACGAGCAGTACTTC
>few|TRBV6-1|TRBJ2-5|TRBD1
CASSLDRVLETQYF
TGTGCCAGCAGCTTGGACAGGGTTTTGGAGACCCAGTACTTC
>.|TRBV6-2/TRBV6-3|TRBJ2-3|TRBD2
CASSSVAGDTDTQYF
TGTGCCAGCAGTTCCGTGGCGGGAGATACAGATACGCAGTATTTT
>.|TRBV18|TRBJ1-1|.
CASSPPQDGTEAFF
TGTGCCAGCTCACCACCACAGGATGGCACTGAAGCTTTCTTT
>few|TRBV7-9|TRBJ2-5|TRBD2
CASSSENGLAGEETQYF
TGTGCCAGCAGCTCAGAGAACGGACTAGCGGGAGAAGAGACCCAGTACTTC
>many|TRBV10-3|TRBJ2-4|TRBD2
CAISESSGSGRLQLAKNIQYF
TGTGCCATCAGTGAGTCGTCGGGGAGCGGGAGGCTCCAACTAGCCAAAAACATTCAGTACTTC
>.|TRBV7-8|TRBJ2-5|TRBD2
CASSLAKGGLAGGRETQYF
TGTGCCAGCAGCTTAGCGAAAGGGGGACTAGCGGGAGGGCGTGAGACCCAGTACTTC
>.|TRBV28|TRBJ2-5|.
CASKGNSGTQYF
TGTGCCAGTAAGGGAAATTCAGGGACCCAGTACTTC
>many|TRBV7-2|TRBJ1-2|.
CASSSGWGAGYTF
TGTGCCAGCAGCTCGGGGTGGGGTGCTGGCTACACCTTC
>.|TRBV5-4|TRBJ1-4|.
CASSYDSANGGKLFF
TGTGCCAGCAGCTATGACAGCGCCAACGGGGGAAAACTGTTTTTT
>few|TRBV7-2|TRBJ2-3|TRBD2
CASSFTGTSGRRADTQYF
TGTGCCAGCAGCTTCACAGGGACTAGCGGGAGGCGGGCGGATACGCAGTATTTT
>.|TRBV19|TRBJ1-5|.
CASSIESGLLPNQPQHF
TGTGCCAGTAGTATAGAATCCGGGCTTCTGCCTAATCAGCCCCAGCATTTT
>.|TRBV30|TRBJ1-2|.
CAWSVPSYYGYTF
TGTGCCTGGAGTGTGCCCAGCTACTATGGCTACACCTTC
>once|TRBV20-1|TRBJ2-7|.
CSARMVDYEQYF
TGCAGTGCTAGAATGGTGGACTACGAGCAGTACTTC
>.|TRBV6-2/TRBV6-3|TRBJ2-3|.
CASSYGRNDRATDTQYF
TGTGCCAGCAGTTACGGAAGGAACGATAGAGCCACAGATACGCAGTATTTT
>.|TRBV28|TRBJ1-1|.
CASSLFWELNTEAFF
TGTGCCAGCAGTTTATTTTGGGAATTGAACACTGAAGCTTTCTTT
>.|TRBV12-3/TRBV12-4|TRBJ2-5|.
CASSRAEGYGETQYF
TGTGCCAGCAGCCGAGCTGAGGGGTACGGGGAGACCCAGTACTTC
>.|TRBV11-3|TRBJ2-1|TRBD2
CASSSSSGSSEQFF
TGTGCCAGCAGCTCTTCGAGCGGGAGCAGTGAGCAGTTCTTC
>.|TRBV7-2|TRBJ2-3|.
CASSLGPDTDTQYF
TGTGCCAGCAGCTTGGGACCAGACACAGATACGCAGTATTTT
>.|TRBV18|TRBJ2-1|TRBD1
CASLYRGLGEQFF
TGTGCCAGCTTGTACAGGGGGCTGGGTGAGCAGTTCTTC
>.|TRBV7-9|TRBJ2-2|.
CADGLAGDTGELFF
TGTGCCGATGGATTAGCTGGGGACACCGGGGAGCTGTTTTTT
>many|TRBV7-2|TRBJ2-1|.
CASSRPKRDEQFF
TGTGCCAGCAGCCGACCAAAAAGGGATGAGCAGTTCTTC
>many|TRBV7-2|TRBJ2-1|.
CASSRNGRGNEQFF
TGTGCCAGCAGCCGTAATGGACGGGGTAATGAGCAGTTCTTC
>.|TRBV19|TRBJ1-1|.
CAVGSLNTEAFF
TGTGCCGTGGGCAGCCTGAACACTGAAGCTTTCTTT
>many|TRBV7-9|TRBJ1-3|.
CASSLAGGPGTYSGNTIYF
TGTGCCAGCAGCTTAGCGGGGGGACCTGGGACTTACTCTGGAAACACCATATATTTT
>once|TRBV24-1|TRBJ2-1|.
CATSDPGRNNEQFF
TGTGCCACCAGTGACCCGGGACGAAACAATGAGCAGTTCTTC
>.|TRBV7-8|TRBJ2-1|TRBD1
CASSLNRDRANNEQFF
TGTGCCAGCAGCTTAAACCGGGACAGGGCAAACAATGAGCAGTTCTTC
>.|TRBV6-5|TRBJ2-2|TRBD2
CATRLAGRTGELFF
TGTGCCACGAGACTAGCGGGGCGAACCGGGGAGCTGTTTTTT
>few|TRBV24-1|TRBJ2-3|TRBD2
CATSDFHSGSGDTQYF
TGTGCCACCAGTGATTTCCATAGCGGGAGCGGAGATACGCAGTATTTT
>.|TRBV19|TRBJ1-2|.
CASSPRRGSGYTF
TGTGCCAGTAGTCCTCGTAGGGGATCTGGCTACACCTTC
>few|TRBV12-3/TRBV12-4|TRBJ1-3|TRBD1
CASSLLTGAGNTIYF
TGTGCCAGCAGTCTTTTGACAGGGGCTGGAAACACCATATATTTT
>.|TRBV12-3/TRBV12-4|TRBJ1-1|.
CASSFLSLQGKAFF
TGTGCCAGCAGTTTCCTCTCATTACAGGGCAAAGCTTTCTTT
>many|TRBV7-2|TRBJ2-3|.
CASSPGGGDTQYF
TGTGCCAGCAGCCCCGGTGGTGGAGATACGCAGTATTTT
>.|TRBV28|TRBJ2-7|.
CASSFTGAPSEQYF
TGTGCCAGCAGTTTTACGGGGGCCCCTAGCGAGCAGTACTTC
>.|TRBV4-3|TRBJ2-3|.
CASSSGTTGGDTQYF
TGCGCCAGCAGCTCCGGCACCACCGGGGGTGATACGCAGTATTTT
>once|TRBV4-2|TRBJ1-2|.
CASSQESQYGYTF
TGTGCCAGCAGCCAAGAATCCCAATATGGCTACACCTTC